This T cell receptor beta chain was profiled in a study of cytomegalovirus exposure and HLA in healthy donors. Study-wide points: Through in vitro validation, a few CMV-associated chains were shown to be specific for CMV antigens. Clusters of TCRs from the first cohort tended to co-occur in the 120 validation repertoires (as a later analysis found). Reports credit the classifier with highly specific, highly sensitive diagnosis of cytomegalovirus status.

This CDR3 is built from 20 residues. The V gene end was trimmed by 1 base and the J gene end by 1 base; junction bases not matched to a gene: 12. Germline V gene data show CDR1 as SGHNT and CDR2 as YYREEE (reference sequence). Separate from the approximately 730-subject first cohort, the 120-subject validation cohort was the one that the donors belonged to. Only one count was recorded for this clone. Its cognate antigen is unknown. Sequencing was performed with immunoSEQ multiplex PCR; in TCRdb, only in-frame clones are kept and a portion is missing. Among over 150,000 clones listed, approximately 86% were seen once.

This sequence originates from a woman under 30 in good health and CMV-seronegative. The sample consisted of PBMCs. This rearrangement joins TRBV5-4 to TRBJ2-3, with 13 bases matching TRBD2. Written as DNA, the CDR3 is TGTGCCAGCAGCTTGTCCCCCGGGACTAGCGGGGCTAGAGGCACAGATACGCAGTATTTT. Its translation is CASSLSPGTSGARGTDTQYF.